The source of this T cell receptor beta chain is a study of PD-1 blockade in mismatch repair-deficient tumors. Turning to the study itself: Patients had some twelve mismatch repair-deficient cancer types, all previously treated and progressing.

The method was immunoSEQ multiplex PCR; TCRdb's version includes in-frame clones alone and lacks a portion of them. This table holds some 120,000 clones, more than 85% found once. V lost 3 bases, J lost 1 base, and 17 bases lay in between. From germline, CDR1 is MGHRA and CDR2 YSYEKL. The CDR3 length is 17 residues. In its sample, this clone was seen once. The TCR sequence derives from an adult with mismatch repair-deficient cancer. The chain is built from TRBV4-1 and TRBJ2-3; D is tentatively TRBD1 or TRBD2 (5 bases each). The sequences come from peripheral blood, collected 44 weeks after starting pembrolizumab. This chain's CDR3 is CASSHPQGRSGTDTQYF. CDR3 sequence (DNA): TGCGCCAGCAGCCACCCCCAGGGACGGTCGGGCACAGATACGCAGTATTTT.